These T cell receptor beta chains were read from a single sample in a study of identical twins. Using its own MiXCR run on the 5' RACE reads, TCRdb lists one record per CDR3 protein. The sample gives approximately 490,000 distinct CDR3 sequences, around 22% of which show up once; approximately 0.49% is in the top ten. These data were also filed under a second study, of yellow fever vaccine responses in identical twins.

Sample: CD4+ T cells sorted from blood. The origin of the receptors is a woman aged 18-30 years in good health. Both conserved end residues are part of each CDR3. D genes are given only for firm matches. Size tells how often a clone was seen (once, few, many) or the class of an expanded clone, and some rows leave it out.

TRBJ2-3	TRBD2	.	TRBV12-3/TRBV12-4	TGTGCCAGCACCTACCCGGCAGCGGGGAAAGATACGCAGTATTTT	CASTYPAAGKDTQYF
TRBJ2-5	TRBD2	.	TRBV2	TGTGCCAGCAGAAACGGGACTAGCGGGAAAGAGACCCAGTACTTC	CASRNGTSGKETQYF
TRBJ2-2	.	few	TRBV12-3/TRBV12-4	TGTGCCAGCAGCCTAACTACCTCGGGCACCGGGGAGCTGTTTTTT	CASSLTTSGTGELFF
TRBJ2-5	TRBD1	.	TRBV4-2	TGTGCCAGCAGCCAAGAACCGGACAGGGGCCAAGAGACCCAGTACTTC	CASSQEPDRGQETQYF
TRBJ2-3	TRBD2	.	TRBV9	TGTGCCAGCAGCGTAGCAGGATGGGGAGGGCAAAATACGCAGTATTTT	CASSVAGWGGQNTQYF
TRBJ2-3	.	few	TRBV5-1	TGCGCCAGCAGCGGTCGGGAGAGGAGCACAGATACGCAGTATTTT	CASSGRERSTDTQYF
TRBJ2-1	.	few	TRBV11-2	TGTGCCAGCAGATCTGTATTATACAATGAGCAGTTCTTC	CASRSVLYNEQFF
TRBJ2-1	.	few	TRBV20-1	TGCAGTGCTTTAAATAGAAATGAGCAGTTCTTC	CSALNRNEQFF
TRBJ2-5	TRBD2	.	TRBV20-1	TGCAGTGCCCCGGGGAGGGGCTACCAAGAGACCCAGTACTTC	CSAPGRGYQETQYF
TRBJ2-4	.	few	TRBV6-1	TGTGCCAGCAGTGAAGGGGTAGCCAAAAACATTCAGTACTTC	CASSEGVAKNIQYF
TRBJ2-5	TRBD2	.	TRBV6-1	TGTGCCAGCAGCCACCACGGTAGCGGGAGGGAAGAGACCCAGTACTTC	CASSHHGSGREETQYF
TRBJ2-1	.	few	TRBV9	TGTGCCAGCAGCCTCAGGGACGGATCCTACAATGAGCAGTTCTTC	CASSLRDGSYNEQFF
TRBJ2-2	.	few	TRBV6-5	TGTGCCAGCAGTTACATGGGGGGTGGCACCGGGGAGCTGTTTTTT	CASSYMGGGTGELFF
TRBJ1-1	.	.	TRBV6-5	TGTGCCAGCAGTTACTCGAGGAGCCTCTCAGAAGCTTTCTTT	CASSYSRSLSEAFF
TRBJ2-2	.	.	TRBV19	TGTGCCAGTAGTATGATCAGGAACACCGGGGAGCTGTTTTTT	CASSMIRNTGELFF
TRBJ2-1	TRBD2	few	TRBV5-5	TGTGCCAGCAGCCCCGGACTAGCGGGGGCCGAGGAGCAGTTCTTC	CASSPGLAGAEEQFF
TRBJ2-1	.	.	TRBV2	TGTGCCAGCAGCGAAGGGACGGGCGGGGTGAATGAGCAGTTCTTC	CASSEGTGGVNEQFF
TRBJ1-5	TRBD1	.	TRBV18	TGTGCCAGCTCACCACCTAACAGGGGGCAGGATCAGCCCCAGCATTTT	CASSPPNRGQDQPQHF
TRBJ1-2	TRBD1	few	TRBV5-5	TGTGCCAGCAGCTGGGGACAGGGGTTAGGTTTGGGCTACACCTTC	CASSWGQGLGLGYTF
TRBJ2-6	.	few	TRBV12-3/TRBV12-4	TGTGCCAGCAGAAGGACAGCCCAGAGTCCCGGGGCCAACGTCCTGACTTTC	CASRRTAQSPGANVLTF
TRBJ2-2	TRBD1	few	TRBV12-3/TRBV12-4	TGTGCCAGCAGTCCCCGACAGGGTTTAACCGGGGAGCTGTTTTTT	CASSPRQGLTGELFF
TRBJ2-3	.	few	TRBV12-3/TRBV12-4	TGTGCCAGTTCTGTCCGGACGGGGACGCAGTATTTT	CASSVRTGTQYF
TRBJ2-1	TRBD2	.	TRBV5-1	TGCGCCAGCAGCGCCTCCGGGACTAGCGGCAGCTCCTACAATGAGCAGTTCTTC	CASSASGTSGSSYNEQFF
TRBJ2-3	TRBD2	few	TRBV29-1	TGCAGCGTTATGAAGACTAGCGGTAGCACAGATACGCAGTATTTT	CSVMKTSGSTDTQYF
TRBJ2-2	TRBD1	.	TRBV5-1	TGCGCCAGCAGCGACGGACAGGGTGCGGCCGGGGAGCTGTTTTTT	CASSDGQGAAGELFF
TRBJ2-1	.	many	TRBV25-1	TGTGCCAGCAGCGCCGTAGTAGCGGCACGATACAATGAGCAGTTCTTC	CASSAVVAARYNEQFF
TRBJ2-2	.	many	TRBV7-3	TGTGCCAGCAGCAACACCGGGGAGCTGTTTTTT	CASSNTGELFF
TRBJ2-3	.	few	TRBV29-1	TGCAGCGTCAATGGGGGAGAAGGGTATACGCAGTATTTT	CSVNGGEGYTQYF
TRBJ2-1	TRBD2	.	TRBV20-1	TGCAGTGCTACCCTAGCGGGAAGAGAGGATGAGCAGTTCTTC	CSATLAGREDEQFF
TRBJ1-1	TRBD1	few	TRBV28	TGTGCCAGCACCGAGGGGGCCTTGAACACTGAAGCTTTCTTT	CASTEGALNTEAFF
TRBJ2-4	.	few	TRBV15	TGTGCCACCAGCAGGTTCCGGGGAGGTGACGGCAAAAACATTCAGTACTTC	CATSRFRGGDGKNIQYF
TRBJ1-6	.	.	TRBV3-1	TGTGCCAGCAGCCCTGACATTGTTTCACCCCTCCACTTT	CASSPDIVSPLHF
TRBJ2-2	TRBD2	.	TRBV12-3/TRBV12-4	TGTGCCAGCAGTTTCCTTAGCGGGGGGGCGGGAAACACCGGGGAGCTGTTTTTT	CASSFLSGGAGNTGELFF
TRBJ1-4	.	.	TRBV7-2	TGTGCCAGCAGCCGGGCCGTAGGGGAAAAACTGTTTTTT	CASSRAVGEKLFF
TRBJ2-3	.	many	TRBV7-3	TGTGCCAGCAGCCCCTCCTCCCAGGGTACGCAGTATTTT	CASSPSSQGTQYF
TRBJ2-5	TRBD1	few	TRBV18	TGTGCCAGCTCACCTCGGACAGGAGATTGGACCCAGTACTTC	CASSPRTGDWTQYF
TRBJ2-6	TRBD2	.	TRBV28	TGTGCCAGCACCCAGGGAGGGGCCCACTCTGGGGCCAACGTCCTGACTTTC	CASTQGGAHSGANVLTF
TRBJ2-1	TRBD2	few	TRBV9	TGTGCCAGCAGCGTGAGCGGGAGCAACGGCAATGAGCAGTTCTTC	CASSVSGSNGNEQFF
TRBJ2-3	.	few	TRBV2	TGTGCTGGTCTAGCAGTGGATACGCAGTATTTT	CAGLAVDTQYF
TRBJ2-2	.	.	TRBV19	TGTGCCAGTAGTATAGGTCCCCACCTTAAGAACACCGGGGAGCTGTTTTTT	CASSIGPHLKNTGELFF
TRBJ2-1	TRBD1	.	TRBV12-3/TRBV12-4	TGTGCCAGCACCCCTCCGGGGACAGCGAAGAACAATGAGCAGTTCTTC	CASTPPGTAKNNEQFF
TRBJ2-2	TRBD1	few	TRBV6-2/TRBV6-3	TGTGCCGGAGGACAGGGGGTTAGCACCGGGGAGCTGTTTTTT	CAGGQGVSTGELFF
TRBJ2-6	TRBD1	.	TRBV7-8	TGTGCCAGCAGCACGTTCAGGGGGCCTGGGGCCAACGTCCTGACTTTC	CASSTFRGPGANVLTF
TRBJ2-5	.	.	TRBV3-1	TGTGCCAGCAGCCAAGATGAGGGGACAATCCGCCGGCCCCAAGAGACCCAGTACTTC	CASSQDEGTIRRPQETQYF
TRBJ1-1	TRBD1	few	TRBV5-5	TGTGCCAGCAGCACCACTCCGGACAGGACGAACACTGAAGCTTTCTTT	CASSTTPDRTNTEAFF
TRBJ2-3	.	few	TRBV12-3/TRBV12-4	TGTGCCAGCAGTTTATCGCAGTCCCCTAGCACAGATACGCAGTATTTT	CASSLSQSPSTDTQYF
TRBJ2-3	.	few	TRBV7-9	TGTGCCAGCAGCTTCCCCCCTTTGCTCCCGGAGGATACGCAGTATTTT	CASSFPPLLPEDTQYF
TRBJ1-1	.	few	TRBV12-3/TRBV12-4	TGTGCCAGCAGGCTAATAAGTGGGAACACTGAAGCTTTCTTT	CASRLISGNTEAFF
TRBJ2-3	.	once	TRBV20-1	TGCAGTGCTAATAGCGGTCCGCCCTCCGCAGATACGCAGTATTTT	CSANSGPPSADTQYF
TRBJ1-1	.	.	TRBV2	TGTGCCACCAACTACAGGGAACTCACTGAAGCTTTCTTT	CATNYRELTEAFF